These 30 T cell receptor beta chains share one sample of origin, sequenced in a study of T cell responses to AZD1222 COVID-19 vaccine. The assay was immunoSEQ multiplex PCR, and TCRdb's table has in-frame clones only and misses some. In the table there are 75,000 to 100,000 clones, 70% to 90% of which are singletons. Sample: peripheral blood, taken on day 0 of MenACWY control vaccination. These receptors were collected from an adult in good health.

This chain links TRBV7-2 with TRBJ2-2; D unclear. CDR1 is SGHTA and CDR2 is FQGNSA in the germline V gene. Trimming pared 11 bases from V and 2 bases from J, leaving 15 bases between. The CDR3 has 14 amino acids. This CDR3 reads CAQTGSSNTGELFF. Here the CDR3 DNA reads TGTGCCCAAACGGGTTCCAGTAACACCGGGGAGCTGTTTTTT.

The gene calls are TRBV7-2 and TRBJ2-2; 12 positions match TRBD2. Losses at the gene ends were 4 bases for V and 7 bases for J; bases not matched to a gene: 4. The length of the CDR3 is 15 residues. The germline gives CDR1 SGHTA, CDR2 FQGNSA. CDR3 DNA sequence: TGTGCCAGCAGCTCCCTAGCGGGGGGGAGCGGGGAGCTGTTTTTT. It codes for CASSSLAGGSGELFF. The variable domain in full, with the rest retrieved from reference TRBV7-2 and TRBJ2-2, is GAGVSQSPSNKVTEKGKDVELRCDPISGHTALYWYRQSLGQGLEFLIYFQGNSAPDKSGLPSDRFSAERTGGSVSTLTIQRTQQEDSAVYLCASSSLAGGSGELFFGEGSRLTVL.

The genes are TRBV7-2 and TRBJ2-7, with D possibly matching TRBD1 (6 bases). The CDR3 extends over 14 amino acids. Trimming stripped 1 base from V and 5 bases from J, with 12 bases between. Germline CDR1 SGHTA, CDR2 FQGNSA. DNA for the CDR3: TGTGCCAGCAGCTTAGACGGGACACATCACGAGCAGTACTTC. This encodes CASSLDGTHHEQYF. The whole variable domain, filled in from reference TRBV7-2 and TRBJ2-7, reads GAGVSQSPSNKVTEKGKDVELRCDPISGHTALYWYRQSLGQGLEFLIYFQGNSAPDKSGLPSDRFSAERTGGSVSTLTIQRTQQEDSAVYLCASSLDGTHHEQYFGPGTRLTVT.

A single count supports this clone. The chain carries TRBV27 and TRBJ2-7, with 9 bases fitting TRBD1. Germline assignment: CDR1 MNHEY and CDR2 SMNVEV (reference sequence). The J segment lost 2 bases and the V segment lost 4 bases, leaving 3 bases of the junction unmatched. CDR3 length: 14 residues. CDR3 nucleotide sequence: TGTGCCAGCAGTTGGGGACAGGGTACCTACGAGCAGTACTTC. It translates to CASSWGQGTYEQYF.

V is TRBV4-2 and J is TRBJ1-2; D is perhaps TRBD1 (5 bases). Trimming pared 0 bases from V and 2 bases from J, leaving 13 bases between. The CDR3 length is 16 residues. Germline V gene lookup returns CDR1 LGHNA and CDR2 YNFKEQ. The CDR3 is CASSQETQQANYGYTF. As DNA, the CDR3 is TGTGCCAGCAGCCAAGAGACCCAACAGGCAAACTATGGCTACACCTTC.

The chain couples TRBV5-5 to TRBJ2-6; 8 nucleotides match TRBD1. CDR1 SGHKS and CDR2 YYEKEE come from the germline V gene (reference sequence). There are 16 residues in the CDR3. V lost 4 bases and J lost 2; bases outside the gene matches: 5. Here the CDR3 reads CASSVRTGPGANVLTF. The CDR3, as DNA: TGTGCCAGCAGCGTCAGGACAGGGCCTGGGGCCAACGTCCTGACTTTC.

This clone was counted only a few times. CDR3 sequence: CASSSTEGTDVFF. CDR3 coding DNA: TGTGCCAGCAGCTCCACTGAGGGGACCGACGTGTTCTTC. The V call is TRBV7-9, the J call TRBJ2-1; the D gene could be TRBD1 or TRBD2 (5 bases each). CDR3 length equals 13 residues. Trimming cost V 4 bases and J 15 bases, with 19 bases left between them. The V gene's germline CDR1 is SEHNR and CDR2 FQNEAQ (reference sequence).

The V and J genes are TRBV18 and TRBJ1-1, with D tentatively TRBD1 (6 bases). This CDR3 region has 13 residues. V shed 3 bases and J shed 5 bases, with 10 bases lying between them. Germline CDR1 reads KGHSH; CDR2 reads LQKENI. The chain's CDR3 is CASSPKGGTEAFF. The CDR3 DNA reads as TGTGCCAGCTCACCGAAGGGGGGGACTGAAGCTTTCTTT.

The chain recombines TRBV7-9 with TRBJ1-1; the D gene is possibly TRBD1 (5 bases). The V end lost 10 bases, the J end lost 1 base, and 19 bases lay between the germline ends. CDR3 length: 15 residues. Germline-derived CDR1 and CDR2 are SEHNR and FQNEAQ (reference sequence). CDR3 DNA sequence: TGTGCCACAGGGTCAATGGGGGTCCCGAACACTGAAGCTTTCTTT. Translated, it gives CATGSMGVPNTEAFF.

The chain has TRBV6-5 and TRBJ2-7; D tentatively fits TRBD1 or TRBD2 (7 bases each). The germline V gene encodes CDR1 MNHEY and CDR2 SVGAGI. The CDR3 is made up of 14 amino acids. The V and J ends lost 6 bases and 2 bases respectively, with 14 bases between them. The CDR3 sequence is CASRGGGGTYEQYF. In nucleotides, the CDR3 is TGTGCCAGCAGAGGGGGAGGGGGCACCTACGAGCAGTACTTC.

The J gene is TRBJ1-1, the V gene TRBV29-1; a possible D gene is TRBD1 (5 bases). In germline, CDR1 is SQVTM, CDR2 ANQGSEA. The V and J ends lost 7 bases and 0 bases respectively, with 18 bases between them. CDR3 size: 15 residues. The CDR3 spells CSADPHKGVNTEAFF. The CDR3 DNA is TGCAGCGCTGACCCCCATAAAGGGGTGAACACTGAAGCTTTCTTT.

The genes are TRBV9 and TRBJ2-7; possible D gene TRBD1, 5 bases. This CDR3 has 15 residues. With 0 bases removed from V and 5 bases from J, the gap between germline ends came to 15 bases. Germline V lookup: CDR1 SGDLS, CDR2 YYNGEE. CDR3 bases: TGTGCCAGCAGCGTAGAGGTGGGGCATGTGGACGAGCAGTACTTC. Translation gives CASSVEVGHVDEQYF.

CDR3 coding DNA: TGTGCCAGCAGTTCGACTGGGGAGACCCAGTACTTC. Protein: CASSSTGETQYF. This rearrangement joins TRBV28 to TRBJ2-5; D is ambiguous. Trimming pared 4 bases from V and 5 bases from J, leaving 8 bases between. Germline V gives CDR1 MDHEN, CDR2 SYDVKM. The CDR3 has 12 amino acids.

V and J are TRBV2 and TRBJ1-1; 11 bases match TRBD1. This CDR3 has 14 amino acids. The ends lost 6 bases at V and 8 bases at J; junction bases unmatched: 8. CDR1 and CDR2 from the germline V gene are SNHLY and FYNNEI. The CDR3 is CASSKGQGVTEAFF. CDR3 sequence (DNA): TGTGCCAGCAGCAAGGGACAGGGGGTAACCGAAGCTTTCTTT.

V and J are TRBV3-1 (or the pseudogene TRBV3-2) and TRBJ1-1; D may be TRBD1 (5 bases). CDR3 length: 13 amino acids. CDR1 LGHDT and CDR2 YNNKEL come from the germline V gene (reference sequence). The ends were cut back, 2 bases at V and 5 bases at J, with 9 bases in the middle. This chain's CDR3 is CASSQIRDTEAFF. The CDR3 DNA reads TGTGCCAGCAGCCAAATCAGGGATACTGAAGCTTTCTTT.

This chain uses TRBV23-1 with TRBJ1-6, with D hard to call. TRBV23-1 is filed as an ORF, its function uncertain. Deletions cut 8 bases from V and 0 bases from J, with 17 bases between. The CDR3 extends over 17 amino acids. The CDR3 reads CASRAERNSSYNSPLHF. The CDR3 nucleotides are TGCGCCAGCCGAGCTGAGAGGAATAGCTCCTATAATTCACCCCTCCACTTT.

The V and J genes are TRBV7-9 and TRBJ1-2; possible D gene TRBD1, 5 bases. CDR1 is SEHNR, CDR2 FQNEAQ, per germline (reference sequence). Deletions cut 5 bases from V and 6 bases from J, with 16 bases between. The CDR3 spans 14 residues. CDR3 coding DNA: TGTGCCAGCAGCCGGGGGGTCATCCGAGATGGCTACACCTTC. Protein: CASSRGVIRDGYTF. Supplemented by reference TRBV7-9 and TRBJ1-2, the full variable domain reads DTGVSQNPRHKITKRGQNVTFRCDPISEHNRLYWYRQTLGQGPEFLTYFQNEAQLEKSRLLSDRFSAERPKGSFSTLEIQRTEQGDSAMYLCASSRGVIRDGYTFGSGTRLTVV.

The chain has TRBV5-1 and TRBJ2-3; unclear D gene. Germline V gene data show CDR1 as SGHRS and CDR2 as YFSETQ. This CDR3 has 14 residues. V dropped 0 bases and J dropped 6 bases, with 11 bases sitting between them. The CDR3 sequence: CASSLGQADDTQYF. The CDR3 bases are TGCGCCAGCAGCTTGGGCCAAGCAGACGATACGCAGTATTTT.

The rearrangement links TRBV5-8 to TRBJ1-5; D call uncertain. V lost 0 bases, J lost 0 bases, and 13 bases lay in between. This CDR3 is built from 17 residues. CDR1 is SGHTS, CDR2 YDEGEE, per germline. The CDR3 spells CASSLGPRGYSNQPQHF. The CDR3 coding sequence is TGTGCCAGCAGCTTGGGACCCCGAGGATATAGCAATCAGCCCCAGCATTTT.

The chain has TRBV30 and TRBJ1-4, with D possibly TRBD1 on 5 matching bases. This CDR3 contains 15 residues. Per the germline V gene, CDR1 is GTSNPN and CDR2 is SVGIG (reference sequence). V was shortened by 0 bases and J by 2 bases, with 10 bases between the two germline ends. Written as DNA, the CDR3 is TGTGCCTGGAGTGTACGGAGGGGCACTAATGAAAAACTGTTTTTT. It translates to CAWSVRRGTNEKLFF.

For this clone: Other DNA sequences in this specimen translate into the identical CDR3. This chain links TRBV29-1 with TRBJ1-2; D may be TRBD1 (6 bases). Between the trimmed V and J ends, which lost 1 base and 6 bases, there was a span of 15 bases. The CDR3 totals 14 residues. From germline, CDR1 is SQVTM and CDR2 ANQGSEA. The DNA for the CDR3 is TGCAGCGTTGAAGCTGGCCAGGGGATTGATGGCTACACCTTC. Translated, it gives CSVEAGQGIDGYTF.

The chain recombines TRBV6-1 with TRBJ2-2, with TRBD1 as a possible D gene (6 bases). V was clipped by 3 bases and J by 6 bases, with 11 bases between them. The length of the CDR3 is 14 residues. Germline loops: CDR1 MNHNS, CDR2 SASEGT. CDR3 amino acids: CASSDSSGAGELFF. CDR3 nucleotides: TGTGCCAGCAGTGACAGCTCAGGGGCCGGGGAGCTGTTTTTT.

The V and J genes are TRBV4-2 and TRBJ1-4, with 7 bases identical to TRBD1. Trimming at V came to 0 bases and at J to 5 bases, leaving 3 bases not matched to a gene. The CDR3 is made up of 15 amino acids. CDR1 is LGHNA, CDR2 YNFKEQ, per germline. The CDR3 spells CASSQDGQENEKLFF. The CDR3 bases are TGTGCCAGCAGCCAAGACGGACAGGAAAATGAAAAACTGTTTTTT.

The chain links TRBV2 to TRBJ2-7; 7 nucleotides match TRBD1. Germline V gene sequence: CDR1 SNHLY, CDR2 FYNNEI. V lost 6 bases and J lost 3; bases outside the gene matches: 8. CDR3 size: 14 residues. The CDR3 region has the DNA TGTGCCAGCAGCCAGACAGGGTTTTTCTACGAGCAGTACTTC. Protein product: CASSQTGFFYEQYF.

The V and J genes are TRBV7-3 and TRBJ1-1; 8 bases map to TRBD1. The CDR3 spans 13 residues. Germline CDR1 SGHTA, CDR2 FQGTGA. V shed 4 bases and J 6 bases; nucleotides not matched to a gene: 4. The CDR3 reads CASSSDRAAEAFF. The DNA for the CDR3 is TGTGCCAGCAGCTCGGACAGGGCCGCTGAAGCTTTCTTT.

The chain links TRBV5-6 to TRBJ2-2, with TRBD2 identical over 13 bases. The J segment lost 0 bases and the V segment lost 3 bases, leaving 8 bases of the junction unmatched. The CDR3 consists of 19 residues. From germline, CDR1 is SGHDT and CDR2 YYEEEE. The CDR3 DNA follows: TGTGCCAGCAGCTCTTATGGGACTAGCGGGGTATCGAACACCGGGGAGCTGTTTTTT. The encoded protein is CASSSYGTSGVSNTGELFF.

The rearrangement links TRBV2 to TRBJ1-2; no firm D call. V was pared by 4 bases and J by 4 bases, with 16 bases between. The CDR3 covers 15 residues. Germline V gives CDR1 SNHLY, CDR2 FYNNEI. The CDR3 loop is CASSVSFTRGYGYTF. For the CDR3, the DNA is TGTGCCAGCAGTGTCTCTTTTACCCGCGGCTATGGCTACACCTTC.

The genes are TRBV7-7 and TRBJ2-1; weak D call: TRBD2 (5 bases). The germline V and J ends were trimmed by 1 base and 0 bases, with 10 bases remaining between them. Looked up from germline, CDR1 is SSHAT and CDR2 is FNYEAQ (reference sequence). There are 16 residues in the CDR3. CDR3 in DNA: TGTGCCAGCAGCTTAGTGGAAGGGAGCTCCTACAATGAGCAGTTCTTC. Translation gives CASSLVEGSSYNEQFF.

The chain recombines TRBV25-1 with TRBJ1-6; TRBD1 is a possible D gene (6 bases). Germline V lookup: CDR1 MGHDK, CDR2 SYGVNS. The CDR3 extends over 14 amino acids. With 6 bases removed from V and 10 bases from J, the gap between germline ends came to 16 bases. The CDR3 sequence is CASRPGHRESPLHF. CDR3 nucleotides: TGTGCCAGCAGACCGGGACACAGGGAATCACCCCTCCACTTT. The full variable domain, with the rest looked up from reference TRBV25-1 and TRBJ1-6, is EADIYQTPRYLVIGTGKKITLECSQTMGHDKMYWYQQDPGMELHLIHYSYGVNSTEKGDLSSESTVSRIRTEHFPLTLESARPSHTSQYLCASRPGHRESPLHFGNGTRLTVT.

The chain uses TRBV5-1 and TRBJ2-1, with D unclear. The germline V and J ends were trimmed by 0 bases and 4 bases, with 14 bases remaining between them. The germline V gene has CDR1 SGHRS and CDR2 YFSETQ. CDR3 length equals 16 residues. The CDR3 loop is CASSLDGPNSYNEQFF. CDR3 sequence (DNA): TGCGCCAGCAGCTTGGATGGGCCAAACTCATACAATGAGCAGTTCTTC. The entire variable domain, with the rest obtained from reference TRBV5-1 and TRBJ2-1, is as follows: KAGVTQTPRYLIKTRGQQVTLSCSPISGHRSVSWYQQTPGQGLQFLFEYFSETQRNKGNFPGRFSGRQFSNSRSEMNVSTLELGDSALYLCASSLDGPNSYNEQFFGPGTRLTVL.